Given below is one T cell receptor beta chain in context. The sample is drawn from a study of blood T cell repertoires in COVID-19. Some clones are missing from TCRdb's copy, which holds only in-frame ones; the method was immunoSEQ multiplex PCR. The table lists more than 200,000 clones, 83% of them singletons. CDR1 and CDR2 (germline): GTSNPN, SVGIG (reference sequence). This CDR3 region has 13 residues. The V end was cut by 0 bases, the J end by 6 bases, with 11 bases between. The sequencing input was peripheral blood. This sequence was found in a middle-aged woman with active or convalescent COVID-19. V gene TRBV30 combines with J gene TRBJ1-1; D gene uncertain. The CDR3 reads CAWSVRAGAEAFF. CDR3 nucleotides: TGTGCCTGGAGTGTGAGGGCAGGCGCTGAAGCTTTCTTT.